These T cell receptor beta chains were read from a single sample in a study of T cell responses to AZD1222 COVID-19 vaccine. Using immunoSEQ multiplex PCR, the repertoire was profiled, and TCRdb retains in-frame clones only, with some absent. The sample carries approximately 88,000 clones, 92% recorded once. The source was peripheral blood, collected on day 0 of AZD1222 vaccination. The receptors were sampled from an adult in good health. The CDR3 runs from the conserved cysteine through the conserved F or W. A D gene is named only where the DNA matches it firmly. Size values are once, few and many counts, or a class for expanded clones, and some rows have none.

-,TRBV9,-,TRBJ2-3,CASSGAGTAADTQYF,TGTGCCAGCAGCGGGGCGGGGACGGCGGCAGATACGCAGTATTTT
-,TRBV2,once,TRBJ2-3,CASSEEGTGTDTQYF,TGTGCCAGCAGTGAAGAGGGGACGGGCACAGATACGCAGTATTTT
-,TRBV14,-,TRBJ1-2,CASSRTRSSDGYTF,TGTGCCAGCAGCCGGACAAGATCGTCTGATGGCTACACCTTC
-,TRBV2,once,TRBJ1-3,CAGRQGAGNTIYF,TGTGCCGGACGTCAGGGAGCTGGAAACACCATATATTTT
-,TRBV5-1,-,TRBJ2-7,CASSTERSSYEQYF,TGCGCCAGCAGCACCGAGCGGAGCTCCTACGAGCAGTACTTC
TRBD2,TRBV9,-,TRBJ2-1,CASSGPASGRSYNEQFF,TGTGCCAGCAGTGGTCCAGCTAGCGGGAGGTCCTACAATGAGCAGTTCTTC
-,TRBV19,-,TRBJ1-5,CASAWGQAEGSNQPQHF,TGTGCCAGTGCCTGGGGGCAGGCGGAGGGTAGCAATCAGCCCCAGCATTTT
TRBD2,TRBV19,-,TRBJ2-1,CASKSLEREWDNEQFF,TGTGCCAGTAAATCCCTGGAGCGGGAGTGGGACAATGAGCAGTTCTTC
-,TRBV19,-,TRBJ1-1,CASSIWGNTEAFF,TGTGCCAGTAGTATATGGGGGAACACTGAAGCTTTCTTT
-,TRBV11-2,once,TRBJ1-2,CASSPHGTNYGYTF,TGTGCCAGCAGCCCCCATGGGACTAACTATGGCTACACCTTC
TRBD2,TRBV4-2,few,TRBJ2-3,CASSQVVGGSADTQYF,TGTGCCAGCAGCCAAGTTGTTGGCGGGAGCGCAGATACGCAGTATTTT
-,TRBV28,-,TRBJ1-5,CASRAGADQPQHF,TGTGCCAGCAGGGCAGGGGCCGATCAGCCCCAGCATTTT
-,TRBV29-1,-,TRBJ2-1,CSVERYYNEQFF,TGCAGCGTTGAAAGGTACTACAATGAGCAGTTCTTC
-,TRBV14,-,TRBJ2-1,CASSQELGVTGFEQFF,TGTGCCAGCAGCCAAGAGTTGGGGGTTACGGGGTTTGAGCAGTTCTTC
TRBD1,TRBV7-2,-,TRBJ1-2,CASSSPGGEKGYTF,TGTGCCAGCAGCTCCCCAGGGGGAGAGAAGGGCTACACCTTC
TRBD2,TRBV4-3,-,TRBJ2-4,CASSQGGRAGLAKNIQYF,TGCGCCAGCAGCCAAGGGGGGAGAGCGGGGTTAGCCAAAAACATTCAGTACTTC
-,TRBV9,once,TRBJ2-7,CASSDLPSSGTEQYF,TGTGCCAGCAGCGACCTGCCCTCATCCGGGACAGAGCAGTACTTC
-,TRBV5-4,-,TRBJ2-3,CASSLGTARDTQYF,TGTGCCAGCAGCTTGGGGACAGCAAGGGATACGCAGTATTTT
-,TRBV5-6,-,TRBJ1-2,CASRAGEYGYTF,TGTGCCAGCAGGGCAGGGGAATATGGCTACACCTTC
-,TRBV6-5,-,TRBJ2-5,CATRKGGSQETQYF,TGTGCCACTCGCAAGGGGGGGAGTCAAGAGACCCAGTACTTC
-,TRBV7-6,-,TRBJ2-6,CASSLRGPSSGANVLTF,TGTGCCAGCAGCTTAAGGGGCCCGAGCTCTGGGGCCAACGTCCTGACTTTC
TRBD1,TRBV2,-,TRBJ2-5,CASSSDRGTQETQYF,TGTGCCAGCAGTAGTGACAGGGGGACCCAAGAGACCCAGTACTTC
-,TRBV6-6,once,TRBJ1-2,CASSSGLVNYGYTF,TGTGCCAGCAGCTCGGGACTCGTGAACTATGGCTACACCTTC
-,TRBV5-6,once,TRBJ2-4,CASSVGVAKNIQYF,TGTGCCAGCAGCGTGGGGGTAGCCAAAAACATTCAGTACTTC
-,TRBV6-1,-,TRBJ2-7,CASSETGEGYEQYF,TGTGCCAGCAGTGAGACAGGGGAGGGCTACGAGCAGTACTTC
TRBD1,TRBV24-1,-,TRBJ2-1,CATSDKDRNYNEQFF,TGTGCCACCAGTGATAAGGACAGGAACTACAATGAGCAGTTCTTC
-,TRBV5-1,-,TRBJ2-5,CASTVIGGQETQYF,TGCGCCAGCACTGTGATTGGGGGTCAAGAGACCCAGTACTTC
-,TRBV7-7,-,TRBJ1-5,CAFGDQPQHF,TGTGCTTTTGGAGATCAGCCCCAGCATTTT
-,TRBV7-9,-,TRBJ1-1,CASSLTANTEAFF,TGTGCCAGCAGCTTAACGGCGAACACTGAAGCTTTCTTT
-,TRBV28,-,TRBJ1-5,CASRSTSNQPQHF,TGTGCCAGCAGGTCGACTAGCAATCAGCCCCAGCATTTT
TRBD1,TRBV5-4,-,TRBJ1-1,CASSSPGQGNTEAFF,TGTGCCAGCAGCTCTCCGGGACAGGGGAACACTGAAGCTTTCTTT
-,TRBV6-1,-,TRBJ2-7,CASSERQENYEQYF,TGTGCCAGCAGTGAAAGACAGGAGAACTACGAGCAGTACTTC
-,TRBV7-8,-,TRBJ2-7,CASSRMGGVRGYEQYF,TGTGCCAGCAGCCGTATGGGCGGGGTAAGAGGGTACGAGCAGTACTTC